These 28 T cell receptor beta chains were all obtained from the same sample, sequenced in a study of T cells in Graves' hyperthyroidism and ophthalmopathy. Using RNA transcripts as the source, TCR beta CDR3 regions were amplified. Initially, a first-round RT-PCR of the TCR CDR3 employed the HTBI primer set. TCRdb called the multiplex PCR reads again in MiXCR, with one record for every CDR3 protein. The sample lists about 600,000 distinct CDR3 sequences, roughly 16% occurring once. Input material: blood. These receptors originate from a woman aged 40 to 55 with Graves' ophthalmopathy.

This clonotype was seen many times. The chain combines TRBV2 with TRBJ2-7; no clear D gene. V dropped 10 bases and J dropped 4 bases, with 20 bases sitting between them. Looked up from germline, CDR1 is SNHLY and CDR2 is FYNNEI. CDR3 size: 14 residues. CDR3 loop: CAISIPATVYEQYF. The DNA of the CDR3 is TGTGCCATATCGATCCCGGCGACCGTATACGAGCAGTACTTC.

The genes are TRBV29-1 and TRBJ2-1; D is perhaps TRBD2 (5 bases). In germline, CDR1 is SQVTM, CDR2 ANQGSEA. The CDR3 is 13 residues long. Trimming removed 1 base at V and 8 bases at J, with 12 bases between. The CDR3 DNA follows: TGCAGCGTTGAAGTTGGTCTAGCCTATGAGCAGTTCTTC. Encoded protein: CSVEVGLAYEQFF.

This clonotype has more than one count but fewer than ten. The chain has TRBV7-9 and TRBJ2-7, with 13 bases aligning to TRBD2. Germline V gene data show CDR1 as SEHNR and CDR2 as FQNEAQ (reference sequence). J lost 6 bases, V lost 5 bases, and 10 bases had no gene match. This CDR3 region has 16 residues. The CDR3 DNA reads TGTGCCAGCAGCCCTGGGACTAGCGGGACGACCCGCGAGCAGTACTTC. This codes for CASSPGTSGTTREQYF.

The genes are TRBV20-1 and TRBJ2-7; D is uncertain. CDR1 is DFQATT and CDR2 is SNEGSKA in the germline V gene (reference sequence). This CDR3 spans 14 amino acids. V dropped 5 bases and J dropped 3 bases, with 17 bases sitting between them. The CDR3 DNA follows: TGCAGTGCTTCACATCGGCCCATCCGCTACGAGCAGTACTTC. Translated, it gives CSASHRPIRYEQYF.

A few counts support this clonotype. This sequence joins TRBV4-1 and TRBJ1-3; TRBD1 matches at 7 bases. V trimming: 4 bases; J trimming: 2 bases; junction bases outside the gene matches: 5. Germline assignment: CDR1 MGHRA and CDR2 YSYEKL. The CDR3 is made up of 15 amino acids. Here the CDR3 reads CASSPTGTAGNTIYF. CDR3 bases: TGCGCCAGCAGCCCGACCGGGACAGCTGGAAACACCATATATTTT.

In this sample, this clonotype turned up a few times. This rearrangement joins TRBV10-1 to TRBJ1-1; D is undetermined. Trimming removed 3 bases at V and 7 bases at J, with 3 bases between. The germline V gene encodes CDR1 WNHNN and CDR2 SYGVQD (reference sequence). CDR3 size: 10 residues. The CDR3 region is CASSEIEAFF. The DNA for the CDR3 is TGCGCCAGCAGTGAAATTGAAGCTTTCTTT.

In its sample, this clonotype was seen a few times. V usage is TRBV7-8 and J usage is TRBJ2-7, with D possibly being TRBD1 (6 bases). V dropped 5 bases and J dropped 7 bases, with 15 bases sitting between them. CDR3 length: 13 amino acids. Germline CDR1 is SGHVS and CDR2 is FQNEAQ. CDR3 bases: TGTGCCAGCAGCCGCCGTGGCCAGGGGGAGCAGTACTTC. Encoded protein: CASSRRGQGEQYF.

At least ten counts were recorded for this clonotype. This chain links TRBV3-1 with TRBJ2-1, with 13 nucleotides matching TRBD2. The V gene's germline CDR1 is LGHDT and CDR2 YNNKEL (reference sequence). With 4 bases clipped from V and 1 base from J, the junction kept 1 base outside the gene matches. The CDR3 length is 16 residues. The CDR3 protein is CASSPGLAGSYNEQFF. The CDR3 DNA sequence: TGTGCCAGCAGCCCGGGACTAGCGGGATCCTACAATGAGCAGTTCTTC.

Ten or more counts support this clonotype. In DNA, the CDR3 is TGTGCCACCACTATCTGGACAGGGGAAAATACGCAGTATTTT. This translates into CATTIWTGENTQYF. The chain recombines TRBV28 with TRBJ2-3, with 9 nucleotides matching TRBD1. Germline values: CDR1 MDHEN, CDR2 SYDVKM. The CDR3 runs 14 residues. V trimming: 10 bases; J trimming: 7 bases; junction bases outside the gene matches: 12.

The V call is TRBV6-1, the J call TRBJ2-3; D is perhaps TRBD1 (6 bases). Germline assignment: CDR1 MNHNS and CDR2 SASEGT. V lost 6 bases to trimming and J lost 1 base, with 11 bases between them. The CDR3 has 14 residues. The CDR3 loop is CASSIRQGTDTQYF. CDR3 in DNA: TGTGCCAGCAGCATAAGACAGGGCACAGATACGCAGTATTTT.

This clonotype was observed at least ten times. This chain connects TRBV4-1 to TRBJ1-2, with D maybe TRBD1 (5 bases). This CDR3 spans 14 amino acids. Trimming removed 3 bases at V and 7 bases at J, with 15 bases between. The germline gives CDR1 MGHRA, CDR2 YSYEKL. The CDR3 sequence: CASSHPDTVGGYTF. CDR3 in DNA: TGCGCCAGCAGCCATCCGGACACCGTGGGTGGCTACACCTTC.

This sequence joins TRBV5-1 and TRBJ2-1; the D gene could be TRBD1 or TRBD2 (6 bases each). Germline V lookup: CDR1 SGHRS, CDR2 YFSETQ. Trimming removed 0 bases at V and 7 bases at J, with 11 bases between. The CDR3 length is 14 residues. CDR3 region: CASSLDGGLNEQFF. CDR3 DNA sequence: TGCGCCAGCAGCTTGGATGGGGGGCTGAATGAGCAGTTCTTC. The whole variable domain, filled in from reference TRBV5-1 and TRBJ2-1, reads KAGVTQTPRYLIKTRGQQVTLSCSPISGHRSVSWYQQTPGQGLQFLFEYFSETQRNKGNFPGRFSGRQFSNSRSEMNVSTLELGDSALYLCASSLDGGLNEQFFGPGTRLTVL.

There are many counts of this clonotype. This chain joins TRBV28 and TRBJ1-1; D unclear. The CDR3 runs to 15 residues. The V end lost 3 bases, the J end lost 1 base, and 12 bases lay between the germline ends. CDR1 is MDHEN, CDR2 SYDVKM, per germline. CDR3 amino acids: CASSLLGRRNTEAFF. In nucleotides, the CDR3 is TGTGCCAGCAGTTTGTTGGGGAGGCGGAACACTGAAGCTTTCTTT.

V is TRBV5-8 and J is TRBJ2-5, with a tentative D call TRBD1 (6 bases). This CDR3 has 15 residues. From germline, CDR1 is SGHTS and CDR2 YDEGEE. V lost 1 base and J 5 bases, leaving 15 bases between the germline ends. CDR3 in DNA: TGTGCCAGCAGCTTGACGTTTTACAGGGTGGAGACCCAGTACTTC. Protein: CASSLTFYRVETQYF.

In this sample, this clonotype turned up a few times. This chain joins TRBV5-1 and TRBJ2-5; no reliable D call. V was shortened by 0 bases and J by 5 bases, with 11 bases between the two germline ends. Germline V gene data show CDR1 as SGHRS and CDR2 as YFSETQ. The CDR3 extends over 14 amino acids. Here the CDR3 DNA reads TGCGCCAGCAGCTTGGGGCAGAGCGTGGAGACCCAGTACTTC. This gives the protein CASSLGQSVETQYF.

This clonotype was found a few times. The chain carries TRBV20-1 and TRBJ2-7, with 7 bases aligning to TRBD1. V lost 5 bases, J lost 0 bases, and 7 bases stayed unmatched. Looked up from germline, CDR1 is DFQATT and CDR2 is SNEGSKA (reference sequence). The CDR3 length is 14 residues. CDR3 sequence: CSASRGLSSYEQYF. For the CDR3, the DNA is TGCAGTGCTTCGAGGGGGCTGAGCTCCTACGAGCAGTACTTC.

This chain links TRBV28 with TRBJ2-1; a possible D gene is TRBD2 (7 bases). This CDR3 contains 16 residues. Trimming removed 6 bases from V and 3 bases from J, with 18 bases in between. In germline, CDR1 is MDHEN, CDR2 SYDVKM. The CDR3 DNA reads as TGTGCCAGCAGCCGCCTGGGGGGCGGGAGCTACAATGAGCAGTTCTTC. Its protein product is CASSRLGGGSYNEQFF. The full variable domain, in which reference TRBV28 and TRBJ2-1 provide the parts outside the CDR3, is DVKVTQSSRYLVKRTGEKVFLECVQDMDHENMFWYRQDPGLGLRLIYFSYDVKMKEKGDIPEGYSVSREKKERFSLILESASTNQTSMYLCASSRLGGGSYNEQFFGPGTRLTVL.

Ten or more counts support this clonotype. The J gene is TRBJ2-7, the V gene TRBV28; D remains unclear. Per the germline V gene, CDR1 is MDHEN and CDR2 is SYDVKM. The CDR3 spans 14 residues. V was trimmed by 8 bases and J by 3 bases, leaving 17 bases between them. The CDR3 region is CASSLLNRFYEQYF. DNA for the CDR3: TGTGCCAGCTCCCTCCTGAACAGATTCTACGAGCAGTACTTC.

This clonotype has just one count. This could be a read error, since a much larger clone is one nucleotide away. This chain connects TRBV20-1 to TRBJ2-7; 7 nucleotides agree with TRBD1. The CDR3 spans 11 residues. V dropped 6 bases and J dropped 7; count of bases not matched to a gene: 6. CDR1 DFQATT and CDR2 SNEGSKA come from the germline V gene (reference sequence). The CDR3 loop is CSAETGVEQYF. In DNA form, the CDR3 reads TGCAGTGCCGAAACAGGGGTTGAGCAGTACTTC.

The chain uses TRBV3-1 and TRBJ1-2; D not resolved. V lost 2 bases to trimming and J lost 5 bases, with 21 bases between them. Germline CDR1 is LGHDT and CDR2 is YNNKEL (reference sequence). The CDR3 length is 17 residues. The CDR3 is CASSQSAMEAPLYGYTF. The CDR3 DNA reads TGTGCCAGCAGCCAATCCGCGATGGAAGCTCCTCTGTATGGCTACACCTTC.

This clonotype was seen many times. The genes are TRBV29-1 and TRBJ2-2; TRBD1 matches 8 bases. CDR3 length equals 13 residues. The germline V gene encodes CDR1 SQVTM and CDR2 ANQGSEA. V was clipped by 8 bases and J by 5 bases; unmatched bases: 7. CDR3 nucleotides: TGCAGCACCCAGGGGGCGCAAACCGGGGAGCTGTTTTTT. Amino acids: CSTQGAQTGELFF.

This clonotype was observed a handful of times. Here the CDR3 DNA reads TGTGCCAGTAGTATAGATCACGGGGCTTGGCAGCCCCAGCATTTT. Its protein product is CASSIDHGAWQPQHF. This sequence joins TRBV19 and TRBJ1-5, with a possible D match to TRBD1 (5 bases). This CDR3 comprises 15 residues. With 0 bases removed from V and 7 bases from J, the gap between germline ends came to 13 bases. Germline assignment: CDR1 LNHDA and CDR2 SQIVND (reference sequence). Variable domain in full (rest from reference TRBV19 and TRBJ1-5): DGGITQSPKYLFRKEGQNVTLSCEQNLNHDAMYWYRQDPGQGLRLIYYSQIVNDFQKGDIAEGYSVSREKKESFPLTVTSAQKNPTAFYLCASSIDHGAWQPQHFGDGTRLSIL.

This chain uses TRBV5-1 with TRBJ2-6; D is perhaps TRBD2 (5 bases). V was cut by 1 base and J by 0 bases, with 23 bases left in between. The V gene's germline CDR1 is SGHRS and CDR2 YFSETQ. The CDR3 has 21 residues. The CDR3, as DNA: TGCGCCAGCAGCTTGTGGGCCAGTACCGAACCGGGAAACTCTGGGGCCAACGTCCTGACTTTC. Translating it yields CASSLWASTEPGNSGANVLTF.

This clonotype was observed at least ten times. The V gene is TRBV2, the J gene TRBJ2-7; weak D call: TRBD1 (6 bases). The CDR3 contains 14 residues. Germline values: CDR1 SNHLY, CDR2 FYNNEI. Trimming took 6 bases from V and 4 from J, leaving 16 bases between them. The CDR3 region is CASSSDRLRYEQYF. The CDR3 region has the DNA TGTGCCAGCAGCTCTGACAGGTTGAGGTACGAGCAGTACTTC.

This clonotype came up a few times. The chain links TRBV10-3 to TRBJ2-7, with TRBD1 matching 8 bases. Looked up from germline, CDR1 is ENHRY and CDR2 is SYGVKD. V lost 7 bases, J lost 7 bases, and 6 bases stayed unmatched. The CDR3 sequence is 12 residues long. CDR3 nucleotides: TGTGCCATCATGGGGACAGGCGGTGAGCAGTACTTC. Amino acids: CAIMGTGGEQYF.

In this sample, this clonotype turned up many times. The CDR3 nucleotides read TGTGCCAGCAGTTCCCCCATGGGAAACTATGGCTACACCTTC. Residues: CASSSPMGNYGYTF. The V gene is TRBV28, the J gene TRBJ1-2; D is unclear. Germline CDR1 MDHEN, CDR2 SYDVKM. V lost 4 bases and J lost 2, with 11 bases in between. The CDR3 runs 14 residues.

This clonotype was counted ten times or more. CDR3 region: CSATPLETQYF. The CDR3 bases are TGCAGTGCTACCCCCCTAGAGACCCAGTACTTC. The V and J genes are TRBV20-1 and TRBJ2-5; no reliable D call. The CDR3 runs 11 residues. Trimming left V 4 bases short and J 4 bases short, with 7 bases between. Germline V gene lookup returns CDR1 DFQATT and CDR2 SNEGSKA (reference sequence).

The gene calls are TRBV5-4 and TRBJ2-4, with no clear D. Germline V gene data show CDR1 as SGHNT and CDR2 as YYREEE (reference sequence). V lost 2 bases and J lost 3, with 12 bases in between. CDR3 length: 15 residues. The CDR3 sequence is CASSLKGHDKNIQYF. DNA of the CDR3: TGTGCCAGCAGCTTAAAGGGTCATGACAAAAACATTCAGTACTTC.